What follows are 18 T cell receptor beta chains derived from one specimen sequenced in a study of blood T cell repertoires in COVID-19. Using immunoSEQ multiplex PCR, the repertoire was profiled, and TCRdb retains in-frame clones only, with some absent. The sample consists of 200,000 to 250,000 clones, 65% to 85% of them appearing once. Input material: peripheral blood. The receptors stem from a human donor in a cohort sampled during active COVID-19.

The V and J genes are TRBV12-5 and TRBJ2-1; 8 bases are a match to TRBD1. J gave up 4 bases and V 10 bases, and 9 bases lay outside the gene matches. The CDR3 consists of 14 residues. CDR1 is LGHNT, CDR2 FRNRAP, per germline. CDR3 DNA: TGTGCTACACTACAGGGGGACCTATACAATGAGCAGTTCTTC. Translating it yields CATLQGDLYNEQFF.

The chain links TRBV2 to TRBJ1-5; D is perhaps TRBD1 (6 bases). This CDR3 comprises 15 residues. Trimming took off 2 bases at V and 7 bases at J, with 15 bases between the two ends. CDR1 SNHLY and CDR2 FYNNEI come from the germline V gene. The CDR3 here is CASSEQGQGLQPQHF. CDR3 nucleotides: TGTGCCAGCAGTGAACAGGGGCAGGGCCTGCAGCCCCAGCATTTT.

This rearrangement joins TRBV5-1 to TRBJ2-7, with D possibly TRBD1 on 6 matching bases. This CDR3 spans 13 amino acids. CDR1 is SGHRS, CDR2 YFSETQ, per germline. V shed 0 bases and J shed 3 bases, with 7 bases lying between them. CDR3 nucleotides: TGCGCCAGCAGCTTGGAGGACAGCTACGAGCAGTACTTC. Translating gives CASSLEDSYEQYF.

The chain is built from TRBV27 and TRBJ1-6, with D perhaps TRBD1 (6 bases). Germline V gene sequence: CDR1 MNHEY, CDR2 SMNVEV (reference sequence). The ends were cut back, 4 bases at V and 13 bases at J, with 20 bases in the middle. CDR3 length: 15 amino acids. CDR3 DNA: TGTGCCAGCAGTTCCCGACAGGTGGCCCCCGGGCCCCTCCACTTT. It is translated as CASSSRQVAPGPLHF.

V and J are TRBV25-1 and TRBJ1-2; TRBD1 is a possible D gene (5 bases). Germline assignment: CDR1 MGHDK and CDR2 SYGVNS. The CDR3 is made up of 13 amino acids. Trimming left V 5 bases short and J 6 bases short, with 13 bases between. The CDR3 DNA reads as TGTGCCAGCAGTAAGGGCTGGGGGGATGGCTACACCTTC. Protein: CASSKGWGDGYTF.

The V call is TRBV18, the J call TRBJ2-7; TRBD1 agrees at 7 bases. Germline V CDR1 and CDR2: KGHSH, LQKENI. The CDR3 has 14 residues. Germline trimming cut 2 bases from V and 2 bases from J; bases unmatched to any gene: 3. CDR3 sequence: CASSPRTGPYEQYF. The CDR3 region has the DNA TGTGCCAGCTCACCAAGGACAGGACCCTACGAGCAGTACTTC. Full variable domain (remainder filled in from reference TRBV18 and TRBJ2-7): NAGVMQNPRHLVRRRGQEARLRCSPMKGHSHVYWYRQLPEEGLKFMVYLQKENIIDESGMPKERFSAEFPKEGPSILRIQQVVRGDSAAYFCASSPRTGPYEQYFGPGTRLTVT.

The V and J genes are TRBV6-5 and TRBJ2-5; the D gene is possibly TRBD2 (5 bases). Per germline, CDR1 MNHEY and CDR2 SVGAGI. Trimming pared 5 bases from V and 1 base from J, leaving 11 bases between. The CDR3 extends over 14 amino acids. The CDR3 sequence: CASSSGPAQETQYF. The CDR3 DNA sequence: TGTGCCAGCAGTAGCGGCCCAGCCCAAGAGACCCAGTACTTC.

The V gene is TRBV6-5, the J gene TRBJ2-1, with D uncertain. V was trimmed by 7 bases and J by 0 bases, leaving 10 bases between them. Germline V CDR1 and CDR2: MNHEY, SVGAGI. CDR3 size: 14 residues. CDR3 bases: TGTGCCAGCATGTCGAGCGACTCCTACAATGAGCAGTTCTTC. Amino acids: CASMSSDSYNEQFF.

The chain employs TRBV24-1 and TRBJ1-5, with TRBD1 as a possible D gene (6 bases). This CDR3 is built from 13 residues. V was pared by 1 base and J by 7 bases, with 7 bases between. Per germline, CDR1 KGHDR and CDR2 SFDVKD. The DNA for the CDR3 is TGTGCCACCAGTGATTTAAGGGGGCAGCCCCAGCATTTT. Translated: CATSDLRGQPQHF.

This sequence joins TRBV5-1 and TRBJ1-6; D is unresolved. The length of the CDR3 is 14 residues. Looked up from germline, CDR1 is SGHRS and CDR2 is YFSETQ. V lost 0 bases, J lost 14 bases, and 15 bases lay in between. CDR3 sequence (DNA): TGCGCCAGCAGCTTGGAGAGCCCGCGAGAATCCCTCCACTTT. This gives the protein CASSLESPRESLHF.

The chain carries TRBV7-9 and TRBJ2-3, with 8 bases aligning to TRBD2. The CDR3 extends over 13 amino acids. CDR1 is SEHNR, CDR2 FQNEAQ, per germline (reference sequence). With 7 bases clipped from V and 6 bases from J, the junction kept 6 bases outside the gene matches. The CDR3 DNA sequence: TGTGCCAGCATCCCATCGGGGGGGGATACGCAGTATTTT. It is translated as CASIPSGGDTQYF.

This clone was seen just once. This chain links TRBV19 with TRBJ1-1; 9 bases map to TRBD1. The J segment lost 4 bases and the V segment lost 3 bases, leaving 3 bases of the junction unmatched. The CDR3 spans 14 residues. Germline V CDR1 and CDR2: LNHDA, SQIVND (reference sequence). CDR3 DNA sequence: TGTGCCAGTAGTATGGGACAGGGTTTCACTGAAGCTTTCTTT. Protein product: CASSMGQGFTEAFF.

The genes are TRBV29-1 and TRBJ2-2; perhaps TRBD2 as D (6 bases). In germline, CDR1 is SQVTM, CDR2 ANQGSEA. Trimming removed 4 bases from V and 5 bases from J, with 14 bases in between. The CDR3 has 14 amino acids. The CDR3 DNA is TGCAGCGTTGTCCTGGCAGGACTAACCGGGGAGCTGTTTTTT. Translating it yields CSVVLAGLTGELFF.

This rearrangement joins TRBV5-6 to TRBJ2-3; D might be TRBD2 (6 bases). V lost 10 bases and J lost 6, with 18 bases in between. This CDR3 comprises 13 residues. Per the germline V gene, CDR1 is SGHDT and CDR2 is YYEEEE. CDR3: CAAGREAQDTQYF. The CDR3, as DNA: TGTGCCGCGGGCAGGGAGGCCCAGGATACGCAGTATTTT.

The chain employs TRBV19 and TRBJ2-3; D is ambiguous. CDR1 is LNHDA, CDR2 SQIVND, per germline (reference sequence). The CDR3 runs 14 residues. Trimming took off 5 bases at V and 7 bases at J, with 16 bases between the two ends. The CDR3 loop is CASSPLYGEHTQYF. In DNA form, the CDR3 reads TGTGCCAGTAGTCCGCTTTACGGTGAACATACGCAGTATTTT.

The chain carries TRBV6-5 and TRBJ2-1; D call uncertain. Looked up from germline, CDR1 is MNHEY and CDR2 is SVGAGI. The CDR3 runs to 16 residues. The germline V and J ends were trimmed by 4 bases and 5 bases, with 18 bases remaining between them. CDR3 protein: CASSSPSRSLDNEQFF. For the CDR3, the DNA is TGTGCCAGCAGTTCCCCGTCGAGGTCTCTCGACAATGAGCAGTTCTTC.

The chain carries TRBV5-6 and TRBJ2-1; D is undetermined. Deletions cut 3 bases from V and 0 bases from J, with 13 bases between. CDR1 and CDR2 from the germline V gene are SGHDT and YYEEEE. The CDR3 totals 16 residues. CDR3 sequence reads: CASSSPDPSSYNEQFF. As DNA, the CDR3 is TGTGCCAGCAGCTCACCTGATCCCAGCTCCTACAATGAGCAGTTCTTC. The full variable domain, in which reference TRBV5-6 and TRBJ2-1 provide the parts outside the CDR3, is DAGVTQSPTHLIKTRGQQVTLRCSPKSGHDTVSWYQQALGQGPQFIFQYYEEEERQRGNFPDRFSGHQFPNYSSELNVNALLLGDSALYLCASSSPDPSSYNEQFFGPGTRLTVL.

In DNA, the CDR3 is TGCGCCAGCAGCTTGGCCGCGCAGGGCTTCACAGATACGCAGTATTTT. Its translation: CASSLAAQGFTDTQYF. The J gene is TRBJ2-3, the V gene TRBV5-1; tentative D call: TRBD1 (5 bases). The CDR3 is 16 amino acids. Germline-derived CDR1 and CDR2 are SGHRS and YFSETQ. The V end was cut by 0 bases, the J end by 2 bases, with 13 bases between.